This T cell receptor (beta chain) originates from a study of T cells in Graves' hyperthyroidism and ophthalmopathy. Uncontrolled infection, other autoimmune disease, pregnancy or lactation led to exclusion. TCR beta CDR3 regions were amplified from RNA transcripts. RT-PCR in the first round (using the HTBI primer set) targeted the TCR CDR3. TCRdb analysed the multiplex PCR reads with MiXCR anew, one entry per CDR3 protein. The sample yields about 640,000 distinct CDR3 sequences, about 45% seen once. With 3 bases removed from V and 0 bases from J, the gap between germline ends came to 8 bases. Per germline, CDR1 DFQATT and CDR2 SNEGSKA (reference sequence). The CDR3 is 13 residues long.

The chain carries TRBV20-1 and TRBJ1-1; the D is unclear. This clonotype originated in an adult man with Graves' disease, either hyperthyroidism or ophthalmopathy (not recorded which). The material sequenced was peripheral blood or thyroid tissue (not recorded which). CDR3 protein: CSASTALNTEAFF. In DNA, the CDR3 is TGCAGTGCTAGCACGGCCCTGAACACTGAAGCTTTCTTT.